The 15 T cell receptor beta chains given below trace back to one sample, sequenced in a study of metastatic and nonmetastatic thyroid tumors. The entire patient cohort was treatment-naive prior to thyroid surgery. MiXCR re-clonotyped the PCR reads for TCRdb. Of around 17,000 clones in the sample, roughly a fifth were seen once. Source material: adjacent normal tissue. These receptors all stem from a female donor with papillary thyroid cancer or a benign thyroid nodule (not recorded which). Some clones in this sample may be carry-over from other donors' samples.

The sample holds a few counts of this clone. This chain links TRBV6-1 with TRBJ1-1, with a tentative D call TRBD1 (6 bases). Germline loops: CDR1 MNHNS, CDR2 SASEGT. The CDR3 is 15 residues long. Trimming took 5 bases from V and 4 from J, leaving 17 bases between them. Written as DNA, the CDR3 is TGTGCCAGCAGTCTTCGGACAGTGGGGCGCACTGAAGCTTTCTTT. Residues: CASSLRTVGRTEAFF.

This clone has ten or more counts. Additional DNA sequences in this sample encode the identical CDR3. V and J are TRBV25-1 and TRBJ2-5; 13 nucleotides match TRBD2. The germline CDR1 and CDR2 sequences are MGHDK and SYGVNS. V shed 4 bases, J shed 5 bases, and the junction held 4 bases outside the gene matches. The CDR3 is made up of 15 amino acids. CDR3 amino acids: CASSVPTSGRETQYF. Here the CDR3 DNA reads TGTGCCAGCAGTGTACCGACTAGCGGGAGGGAGACCCAGTACTTC.

The genes are TRBV6-5 and TRBJ1-1, with D tentatively TRBD1 (5 bases). The V end was cut by 2 bases, the J end by 10 bases, with 11 bases between. This CDR3 region has 12 residues. Germline V gene data show CDR1 as MNHEY and CDR2 as SVGAGI. Here the CDR3 reads CASSYGDGAAFF. Here the CDR3 DNA reads TGTGCCAGCAGTTACGGGGATGGGGCAGCTTTCTTT.

By frequency in the sample, this clone is medium-sized. This chain joins TRBV9 and TRBJ2-5; 11 bases map to TRBD1. This CDR3 is 15 amino acids long. Trimming removed 3 bases from V and 3 bases from J; junction bases left unmatched: 4. Germline values: CDR1 SGDLS, CDR2 YYNGEE. The CDR3, as DNA: TGTGCCAGCAGCGCGGGACAGGGGGGAAAAGAGACCCAGTACTTC. Its protein is CASSAGQGGKETQYF. Variable domain in full (rest from reference TRBV9 and TRBJ2-5): DSGVTQTPKHLITATGQRVTLRCSPRSGDLSVYWYQQSLDQGLQFLIQYYNGEERAKGNILERFSAQQFPDLHSELNLSSLELGDSALYFCASSAGQGGKETQYFGPGTRLLVL.

This clone is labeled as medium-sized. Other DNA sequences from this sample encode an identical CDR3 as well. The gene calls are TRBV20-1 and TRBJ2-2; 8 bases match TRBD2. The CDR3 extends over 15 amino acids. The V segment lost 3 bases and the J segment 6 bases; nucleotides outside the gene matches: 9. From germline, CDR1 is DFQATT and CDR2 SNEGSKA (reference sequence). CDR3 bases: TGCAGTGCTAGGGTCTCGGGAGGGCGGGCCGGGGAGCTGTTTTTT. Residues: CSARVSGGRAGELFF.

This clone was counted only a few times. Other DNA sequences in the sample encode the same CDR3. This rearrangement joins TRBV11-2 to TRBJ2-7, with D perhaps matching TRBD1 (7 bases). Germline V CDR1 and CDR2: SGHAT, FQNNGV. This CDR3 is built from 15 residues. The ends were cut back, 5 bases at V and 2 bases at J, with 16 bases in the middle. The CDR3 DNA is TGTGCCAGCAGCCTGTTGGCAGGGGGGACCTACGAGCAGTACTTC. Translated: CASSLLAGGTYEQYF. Complete variable domain (other parts from reference TRBV11-2 and TRBJ2-7): EAGVAQSPRYKIIEKRQSVAFWCNPISGHATLYWYQQILGQGPKLLIQFQNNGVVDDSQLPKDRFSAERLKGVDSTLKIQPAKLEDSAVYLCASSLLAGGTYEQYFGPGTRLTVT.

A few counts support this clone. CDR3 nucleotide sequence: TGTGCCAGCAGCCCACTAGGCGCAAATGAGCAGTTCTTC. Its translation is CASSPLGANEQFF. The chain carries TRBV6-1 and TRBJ2-1; tentative D call: TRBD2 (5 bases). The V gene lost 6 bases and the J gene lost 7 bases, with 13 bases spanning the gap. The CDR3 totals 13 residues. CDR1 is MNHNS and CDR2 is SASEGT in the germline V gene.

The chain couples TRBV3-1 to TRBJ2-7; TRBD2 agrees at 9 bases. This CDR3 contains 15 residues. In germline, CDR1 is LGHDT, CDR2 YNNKEL (reference sequence). J was trimmed by 4 bases and V by 5 bases; bases with no gene match: 9. CDR3 in DNA: TGTGCCAGCAGCTCCCACGCGGGAGGGCCGTACGAGCAGTACTTC. The encoded protein is CASSSHAGGPYEQYF.

This rearrangement joins TRBV27 to TRBJ1-5, with TRBD1 identical over 7 bases. The V and J ends lost 1 base and 7 bases, in that order; junction bases with no gene match: 10. This CDR3 is 16 amino acids long. Germline CDR1 and CDR2: MNHEY and SMNVEV (reference sequence). DNA of the CDR3: TGTGCCAGCAGTTTATATGGGGGACAGAGGGTCCAGCCCCAGCATTTT. Protein product: CASSLYGGQRVQPQHF.

This clone was found many times. This chain joins TRBV7-2 and TRBJ1-5, with D unresolved. Looked up from germline, CDR1 is SGHTA and CDR2 is FQGNSA. V was clipped by 1 base and J by 5 bases, with 6 bases between them. This CDR3 has 13 residues. The CDR3 protein is CASSLGMDQPQHF. CDR3 bases: TGTGCCAGCAGCTTAGGAATGGATCAGCCCCAGCATTTT. Full variable domain (rest looked up from reference TRBV7-2 and TRBJ1-5): GAGVSQSPSNKVTEKGKDVELRCDPISGHTALYWYRQSLGQGLEFLIYFQGNSAPDKSGLPSDRFSAERTGGSVSTLTIQRTQQEDSAVYLCASSLGMDQPQHFGDGTRLSIL.

This chain connects TRBV19 to TRBJ1-2; D perhaps matches TRBD1 (6 bases). Germline CDR1 and CDR2: LNHDA and SQIVND (reference sequence). The CDR3 has 13 amino acids. Trimming pared 6 bases from V and 7 bases from J, leaving 15 bases between. The CDR3, as DNA: TGTGCCAGTAGACCAAAACAGGGTGGTGGCTACACCTTC. It codes for CASRPKQGGGYTF.

This clone showed up just a few times. The chain recombines TRBV9 with TRBJ1-5; D unclear. V dropped 0 bases and J dropped 4 bases, with 8 bases sitting between them. This CDR3 contains 14 residues. Germline CDR1 and CDR2: SGDLS and YYNGEE. In nucleotides, the CDR3 is TGTGCCAGCAGCGTAGGAGGCGGGAATCAGCCCCAGCATTTT. Encoded protein: CASSVGGGNQPQHF.

The CDR3, as DNA: TGTGCCAGCAGTTTGGCGGGGGCCGGGGCTTTCTTT. This sequence encodes CASSLAGAGAFF. The chain couples TRBV12-3 or TRBV12-4 to TRBJ1-1; a weak D match, TRBD1 (6 bases). Trimming removed 3 bases at V and 11 bases at J, with 13 bases between. CDR3 length: 12 amino acids.

V is TRBV7-3 and J is TRBJ2-5; D possibly corresponds to TRBD1 (6 bases). V lost 2 bases and J lost 5, with 15 bases in between. CDR1 and CDR2 (germline): SGHTA, FQGTGA. This CDR3 comprises 15 residues. The CDR3 coding sequence is TGTGCCAGCAGCTTAGGGCGTGGGGGCCTCGAGACCCAGTACTTC. Its translation is CASSLGRGGLETQYF. Full variable domain (outside the CDR3, taken from reference TRBV7-3 and TRBJ2-5): GAGVSQTPSNKVTEKGKYVELRCDPISGHTALYWYRQSLGQGPEFLIYFQGTGAADDSGLPNDRFFAVRPEGSVSTLKIQRTERGDSAVYLCASSLGRGGLETQYFGPGTRLLVL.

This clone has more than one count but fewer than ten. The chain carries TRBV15 and TRBJ1-4; D call uncertain. The length of the CDR3 is 15 residues. With 1 base removed from V and 3 bases from J, the gap between germline ends came to 9 bases. The germline CDR1 and CDR2 sequences are LNHNV and YYDKDF (reference sequence). This CDR3 reads CATSRATAANEKLFF. The CDR3 DNA follows: TGTGCCACCAGCAGAGCGACGGCTGCTAATGAAAAACTGTTTTTT.